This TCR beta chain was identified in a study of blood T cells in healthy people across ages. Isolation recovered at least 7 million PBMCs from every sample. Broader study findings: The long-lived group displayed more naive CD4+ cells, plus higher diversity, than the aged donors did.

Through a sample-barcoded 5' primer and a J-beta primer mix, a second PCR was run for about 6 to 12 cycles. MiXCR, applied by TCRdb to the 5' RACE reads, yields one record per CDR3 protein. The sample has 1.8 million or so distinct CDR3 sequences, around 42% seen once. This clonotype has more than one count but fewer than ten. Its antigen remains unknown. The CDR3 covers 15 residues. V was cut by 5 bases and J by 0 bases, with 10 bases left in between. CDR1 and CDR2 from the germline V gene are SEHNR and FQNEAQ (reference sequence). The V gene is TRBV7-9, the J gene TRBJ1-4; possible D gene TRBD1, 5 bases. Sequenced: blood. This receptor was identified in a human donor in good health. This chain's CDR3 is CASSIRQSTNEKLFF. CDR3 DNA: TGTGCCAGCAGCATACGACAGTCAACTAATGAAAAACTGTTTTTT.